This passage covers 22 T cell receptor beta chains from one sample sequenced in a study of control samples from healthy donors and cancer patients. The assay was immunoSEQ multiplex PCR, and TCRdb's table has in-frame clones only and misses some. The table shows 100,000 to 120,000 clones, with approximately 83% occurring only once. Sequencing was done on a sample of blood. Receptors were obtained from a woman in her fifties or sixties in good health.

The chain uses TRBV27 and TRBJ1-6, with D perhaps matching TRBD1 (5 bases). Germline V lookup: CDR1 MNHEY, CDR2 SMNVEV (reference sequence). V lost 3 bases and J 8 bases, leaving 20 bases between the germline ends. The CDR3 sequence is 17 residues long. CDR3 sequence (DNA): TGTGCCAGCAGTTTGGGGGGATCGAATAAGTATTATTCACCCCTCCACTTT. This codes for CASSLGGSNKYYSPLHF.

This clone has just one count. The CDR3 region is CASSLTGEREFEPQHF. The CDR3 DNA follows: TGTGCCAGCAGCTTGACAGGGGAGCGGGAATTCGAGCCCCAGCATTTT. The rearrangement uses TRBV7-8 and TRBJ1-5; 8 bases match TRBD1. CDR3 length equals 16 residues. Germline CDR1 and CDR2: SGHVS and FQNEAQ. V lost 3 bases to trimming and J lost 8 bases; unmatched junction nucleotides: 12.

This chain connects TRBV30 to TRBJ1-5; no definite D call. The CDR3 length is 13 residues. CDR1 and CDR2 from the germline V gene are GTSNPN and SVGIG (reference sequence). The V end lost 0 bases, the J end lost 1 base, and 4 bases lay between the germline ends. In DNA, the CDR3 is TGTGCCTGGAGTGTGCAGAGCAATCAGCCCCAGCATTTT. Translating it yields CAWSVQSNQPQHF.

This clone was seen a single time. V is TRBV7-2 and J is TRBJ2-1, with 10 bases lining up with TRBD2. V trimming: 2 bases; J trimming: 9 bases; junction bases outside the gene matches: 7. The CDR3 is made up of 15 amino acids. The germline V gene encodes CDR1 SGHTA and CDR2 FQGNSA. CDR3 coding DNA: TGTGCCAGCAGCTTAAGCGGGGGGGCCGTTATTGAGCAGTTCTTC. It specifies CASSLSGGAVIEQFF.

The table lists this clone with a few counts. The chain recombines TRBV6-2 or TRBV6-3 with TRBJ2-1; the match to TRBD2 covers 9 bases. The V and J ends lost 4 bases and 4 bases, in that order; junction bases with no gene match: 5. The length of the CDR3 is 15 residues. Germline CDR1 reads MNHEY; CDR2 reads SVGEGT. The CDR3 nucleotides are TGTGCCAGCAGTTTGGGACTAGCCCTATACAATGAGCAGTTCTTC. It encodes CASSLGLALYNEQFF.

The chain employs TRBV14 and TRBJ1-3, with 9 bases lining up with TRBD1. Trimming at V came to 2 bases and at J to 4 bases, leaving 3 bases not matched to a gene. Germline loops: CDR1 SGHDN, CDR2 FVKESK. The CDR3 sequence is 15 residues long. CDR3 protein: CASSQIGTGGNTIYF. The CDR3 DNA reads as TGTGCCAGCAGCCAAATAGGGACAGGGGGAAACACCATATATTTT. The full variable domain, completed using reference TRBV14 and TRBJ1-3, is EAGVTQFPSHSVIEKGQTVTLRCDPISGHDNLYWYRRVMGKEIKFLLHFVKESKQDESGMPNNRFLAERTGGTYSTLKVQPAELEDSGVYFCASSQIGTGGNTIYFGEGSWLTVV.

This clone was counted a few times. The J gene is TRBJ2-5, the V gene TRBV5-4; 8 nucleotides align to TRBD1. This CDR3 is built from 17 residues. Unmatched junction bases numbered 14, after V lost 4 bases and J lost 3 bases. Germline loops: CDR1 SGHNT, CDR2 YYREEE (reference sequence). The CDR3 nucleotides are TGTGCCAGCAGCCTTTTTGGGAGACAGGGGTCGAAAGAGACCCAGTACTTC. Translated, it gives CASSLFGRQGSKETQYF.

This chain joins TRBV24-1 and TRBJ1-3, with D maybe TRBD1 (6 bases). This CDR3 comprises 14 residues. CDR1 KGHDR and CDR2 SFDVKD come from the germline V gene. V was shortened by 7 bases and J by 0 bases, with 9 bases between the two germline ends. Here the CDR3 DNA reads TGTGCCACCAGAGGGGACAACTCTGGAAACACCATATATTTT. Protein sequence: CATRGDNSGNTIYF.

The table lists this clone with a few counts. V gene TRBV14 combines with J gene TRBJ2-5; D possibly corresponds to TRBD2 (5 bases). Germline CDR1 SGHDN, CDR2 FVKESK. The CDR3 has 15 residues. Trimming stripped 0 bases from V and 7 bases from J, with 15 bases between. CDR3 sequence: CASSQDPAGRATQYF. The CDR3 DNA sequence: TGTGCCAGCAGCCAAGATCCGGCGGGTAGGGCGACCCAGTACTTC.

The chain employs TRBV15 and TRBJ2-1, with D uncertain. With 3 bases removed from V and 7 bases from J, the gap between germline ends came to 7 bases. CDR1 is LNHNV, CDR2 YYDKDF, per germline (reference sequence). The CDR3 consists of 12 residues. The CDR3 loop reads CATSRARNEQFF. CDR3 in DNA: TGTGCCACCAGCAGGGCGAGGAATGAGCAGTTCTTC.

The chain couples TRBV9 to TRBJ2-2, with a weak D call TRBD2 (6 bases). The CDR3 has 16 amino acids. The germline gives CDR1 SGDLS, CDR2 YYNGEE. The germline V and J ends were trimmed by 2 bases and 8 bases, with 19 bases remaining between them. The DNA for the CDR3 is TGTGCCAGCAGCGTGATTGGCAAGGGAGGTTTGGGGGAGCTGTTTTTT. Its protein product is CASSVIGKGGLGELFF.

The J gene is TRBJ2-3, the V gene TRBV9; TRBD2 matches 11 bases. The V gene end was trimmed by 0 bases and the J gene end by 3 bases; junction bases not matched to a gene: 9. The CDR3 totals 18 residues. From germline, CDR1 is SGDLS and CDR2 YYNGEE. The chain's CDR3 is CASSVGLAGTTGTDTQYF. The CDR3 DNA reads TGTGCCAGCAGCGTAGGACTAGCGGGGACCACCGGGACAGATACGCAGTATTTT.

This clone was found once. The V call is TRBV11-3, the J call TRBJ2-7, with a possible D match to TRBD1 (5 bases). The CDR3 sequence is 14 residues long. V was clipped by 2 bases and J by 1 base, with 9 bases between them. Germline values: CDR1 SGHNT, CDR2 YENEEA. CDR3 nucleotide sequence: TGTGCCAGCAGCTTACCAGGGCATTCCTACGAGCAGTACTTC. Protein product: CASSLPGHSYEQYF.

The CDR3 loop is CASSRDRNQPQHF. As DNA, the CDR3 is TGTGCCAGCAGCCGGGACAGGAATCAGCCCCAGCATTTT. The V call is TRBV7-2, the J call TRBJ1-5, with TRBD1 matching over 8 bases. This CDR3 is built from 13 residues. CDR1 and CDR2 from the germline V gene are SGHTA and FQGNSA. V lost 5 bases to trimming and J lost 4 bases; unmatched junction nucleotides: 1. The entire variable domain, with the rest obtained from reference TRBV7-2 and TRBJ1-5, is as follows: GAGVSQSPSNKVTEKGKDVELRCDPISGHTALYWYRQSLGQGLEFLIYFQGNSAPDKSGLPSDRFSAERTGGSVSTLTIQRTQQEDSAVYLCASSRDRNQPQHFGDGTRLSIL.

The rearrangement uses TRBV27 and TRBJ1-3; D is possibly TRBD1 (6 bases). V was cut by 4 bases and J by 7 bases, with 17 bases left in between. The CDR3 spans 15 residues. CDR1 MNHEY and CDR2 SMNVEV come from the germline V gene (reference sequence). The CDR3 is CASSYAPDSGNTIYF. The CDR3 nucleotides are TGTGCCAGCAGTTATGCCCCGGACAGTGGGAACACCATATATTTT.

This chain connects TRBV6-5 to TRBJ2-7; D is unclear. The CDR3 covers 14 residues. Per the germline V gene, CDR1 is MNHEY and CDR2 is SVGAGI. With 5 bases removed from V and 0 bases from J, the gap between germline ends came to 11 bases. CDR3 residues: CASSRNRDSYEQYF. The CDR3 DNA follows: TGTGCCAGCAGTCGAAATAGGGACTCCTACGAGCAGTACTTC.

A note on this clone: An end of the junction does not agree with germline; a read error may underlie this. The V and J genes are TRBV7-7 and TRBJ2-5; 11 nucleotides line up with TRBD2. This CDR3 contains 14 residues. CDR1 is SSHAT, CDR2 FNYEAQ, per germline (reference sequence). The CDR3 DNA sequence: TGTGCTAGCAGCTCCGGGACTAGCGGTGACACCCAGTACTTC. This sequence encodes CASSSGTSGDTQYF.

Worth noting for this clone: At the DNA level, this CDR3 is encoded by other sequences in the same sample as well. The chain employs TRBV12-3 or TRBV12-4 and TRBJ2-2; possibly TRBD1 for D (5 bases). This CDR3 is built from 13 residues. Trimming took off 6 bases at V and 7 bases at J, with 12 bases between the two ends. As DNA, the CDR3 is TGTGCCAGCAGCCCGGTTAGGGGCGGGGAGCTGTTTTTT. The encoded protein is CASSPVRGGELFF.

The chain recombines TRBV6-4 with TRBJ2-1; D is perhaps TRBD2 (6 bases). CDR1 is MRHNA and CDR2 is SNTAGT in the germline V gene. V was clipped by 3 bases and J by 11 bases, with 14 bases between them. CDR3 size: 13 residues. The CDR3 nucleotides read TGTGCCAGCAGTGATACTGTTGGGACTCAGCAGTTCTTC. It translates to CASSDTVGTQQFF.

This chain connects TRBV27 to TRBJ2-7, with a possible D match to TRBD2 (5 bases). CDR1 is MNHEY and CDR2 is SMNVEV in the germline V gene (reference sequence). There are 12 residues in the CDR3. The V end was cut by 5 bases, the J end by 3 bases, with 8 bases between. The CDR3 sequence is CASSPGNYEQYF. In DNA, the CDR3 is TGTGCCAGCAGTCCGGGAAACTACGAGCAGTACTTC.

V is TRBV24-1 and J is TRBJ2-3; the match to TRBD1 covers 7 bases. This CDR3 spans 16 amino acids. After removal of 4 bases from V and 0 bases from J, the junction contained 6 bases not matched to a gene. Germline CDR1 reads KGHDR; CDR2 reads SFDVKD. CDR3: CATSDRQGVSTDTQYF. The CDR3 nucleotides are TGTGCCACCAGTGACCGCCAGGGGGTCAGCACAGATACGCAGTATTTT.

The CDR3 DNA reads as TGTGCCAGCAGCCCGGACAGGGGGCTGATCGGGGAGCTGTTTTTT. It encodes CASSPDRGLIGELFF. The rearrangement uses TRBV11-3 and TRBJ2-2; 11 bases map to TRBD1. Germline CDR1 SGHNT, CDR2 YENEEA. V lost 5 bases and J lost 7; bases outside the gene matches: 6. The CDR3 is 15 amino acids.